The following is a T cell receptor beta chain sequence with its context. The trim removed 5 bases at V and 5 bases at J, leaving 8 bases unmatched. The germline V gene encodes CDR1 SGHTA and CDR2 FQGTGA. CDR3 length equals 15 residues. Per the original methods: For nucleated cells, counts were estimated from reference gene primer amplification. The protocol was immunoSEQ multiplex PCR, while the TCRdb copy is restricted to in-frame clones and leaves out a portion. That table is the source of V, J and clone size, and D and trimming were worked out from the DNA. The repertoire holds some 160,000 clones, with roughly 90% as singletons. The sample is drawn from a study of blood T cell repertoires in COVID-19.

Source material: PBMCs or T cells enriched from blood (not recorded which). The sequence came from a woman aged 45-65 years who had recovered from COVID-19. The chain is built from TRBV7-3 and TRBJ1-1; TRBD1 matches at 10 bases. In DNA, the CDR3 is TGTGCCAGCAGCACGGGACAGGGGTTGAGGACTGAAGCTTTCTTT. Its translation: CASSTGQGLRTEAFF.